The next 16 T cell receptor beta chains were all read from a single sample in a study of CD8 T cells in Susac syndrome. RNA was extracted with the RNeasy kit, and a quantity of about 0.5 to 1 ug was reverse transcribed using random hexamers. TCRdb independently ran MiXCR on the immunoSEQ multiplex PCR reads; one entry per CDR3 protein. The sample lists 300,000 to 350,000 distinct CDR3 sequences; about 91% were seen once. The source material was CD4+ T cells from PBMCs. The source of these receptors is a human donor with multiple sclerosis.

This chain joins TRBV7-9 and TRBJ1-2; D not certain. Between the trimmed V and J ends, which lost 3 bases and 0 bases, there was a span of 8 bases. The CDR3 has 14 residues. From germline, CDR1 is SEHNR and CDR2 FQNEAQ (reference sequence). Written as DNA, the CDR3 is TGTGCCAGCAGCTTGATGGCCACTAACTATGGCTACACCTTC. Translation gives CASSLMATNYGYTF. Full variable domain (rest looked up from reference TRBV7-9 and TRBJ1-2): DTGVSQNPRHKITKRGQNVTFRCDPISEHNRLYWYRQTLGQGPEFLTYFQNEAQLEKSRLLSDRFSAERPKGSFSTLEIQRTEQGDSAMYLCASSLMATNYGYTFGSGTRLTVV.

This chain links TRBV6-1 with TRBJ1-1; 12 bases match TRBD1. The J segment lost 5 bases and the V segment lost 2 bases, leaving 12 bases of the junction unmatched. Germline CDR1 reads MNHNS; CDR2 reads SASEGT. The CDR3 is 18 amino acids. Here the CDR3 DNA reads TGTGCCAGCAGTGAACGCAGAGGGACAGGGGGCCGGGCAACTGAAGCTTTCTTT. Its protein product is CASSERRGTGGRATEAFF.

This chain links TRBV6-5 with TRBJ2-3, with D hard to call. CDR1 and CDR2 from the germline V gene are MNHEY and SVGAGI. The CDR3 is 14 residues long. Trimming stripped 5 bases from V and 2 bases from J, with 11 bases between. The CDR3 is CASSPGGSTDTQYF. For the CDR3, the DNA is TGTGCCAGCAGTCCCGGCGGATCCACAGATACGCAGTATTTT.

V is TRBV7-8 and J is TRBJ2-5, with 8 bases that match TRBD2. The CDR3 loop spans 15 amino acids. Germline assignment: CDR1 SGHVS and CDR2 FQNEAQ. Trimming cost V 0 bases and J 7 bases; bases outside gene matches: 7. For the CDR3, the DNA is TGTGCCAGCAGCTTAGCCCGGACTAGCTCGGGGACCCAGTACTTC. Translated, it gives CASSLARTSSGTQYF. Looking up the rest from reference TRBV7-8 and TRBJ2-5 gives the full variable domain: GAGVSQSPRYKVAKRGQDVALRCDPISGHVSLFWYQQALGQGPEFLTYFQNEAQLDKSGLPSDRFFAERPEGSVSTLKIQRTQQEDSAVYLCASSLARTSSGTQYFGPGTRLLVL.

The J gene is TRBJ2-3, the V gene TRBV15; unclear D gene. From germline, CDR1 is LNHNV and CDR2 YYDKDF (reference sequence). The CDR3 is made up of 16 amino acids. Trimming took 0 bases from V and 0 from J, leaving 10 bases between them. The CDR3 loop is CATSRDPSPSTDTQYF. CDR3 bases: TGTGCCACCAGCAGAGATCCCAGCCCAAGCACAGATACGCAGTATTTT.

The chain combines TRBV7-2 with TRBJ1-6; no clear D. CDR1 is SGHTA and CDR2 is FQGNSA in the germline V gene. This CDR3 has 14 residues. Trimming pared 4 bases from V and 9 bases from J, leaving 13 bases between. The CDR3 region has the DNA TGTGCCAGCAGCTCCCTCGGGGTCTTTTCACCCCTCCACTTT. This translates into CASSSLGVFSPLHF.

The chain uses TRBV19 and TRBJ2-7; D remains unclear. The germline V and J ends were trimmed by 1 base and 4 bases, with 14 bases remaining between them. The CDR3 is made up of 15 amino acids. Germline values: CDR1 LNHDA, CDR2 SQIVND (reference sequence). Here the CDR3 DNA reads TGTGCCAGTAGTATAGGGGGAAGAGCCCTATACGAGCAGTACTTC. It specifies CASSIGGRALYEQYF.

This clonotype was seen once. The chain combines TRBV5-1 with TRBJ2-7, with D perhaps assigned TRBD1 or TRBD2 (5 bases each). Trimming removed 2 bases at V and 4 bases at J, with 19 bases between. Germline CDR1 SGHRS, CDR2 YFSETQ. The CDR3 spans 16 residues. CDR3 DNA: TGCGCCAGCAGCTTTGGGACCGGGACGGGCGTGTACGAGCAGTACTTC. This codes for CASSFGTGTGVYEQYF. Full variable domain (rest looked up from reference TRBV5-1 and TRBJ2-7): KAGVTQTPRYLIKTRGQQVTLSCSPISGHRSVSWYQQTPGQGLQFLFEYFSETQRNKGNFPGRFSGRQFSNSRSEMNVSTLELGDSALYLCASSFGTGTGVYEQYFGPGTRLTVT.

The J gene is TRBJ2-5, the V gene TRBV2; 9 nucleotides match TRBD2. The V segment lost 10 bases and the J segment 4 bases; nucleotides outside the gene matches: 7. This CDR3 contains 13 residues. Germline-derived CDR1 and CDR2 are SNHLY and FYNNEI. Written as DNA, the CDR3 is TGTGCCACCAAGCGGGAGGTCGGAGAGACCCAGTACTTC. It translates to CATKREVGETQYF. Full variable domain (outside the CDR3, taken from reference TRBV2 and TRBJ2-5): EPEVTQTPSHQVTQMGQEVILRCVPISNHLYFYWYRQILGQKVEFLVSFYNNEISEKSEIFDDQFSVERPDGSNFTLKIRSTKLEDSAMYFCATKREVGETQYFGPGTRLLVL.

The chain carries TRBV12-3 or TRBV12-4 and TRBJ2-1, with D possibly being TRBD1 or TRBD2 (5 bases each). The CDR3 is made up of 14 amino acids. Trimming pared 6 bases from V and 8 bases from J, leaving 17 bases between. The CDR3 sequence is CASSLGLRDHEQFF. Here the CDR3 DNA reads TGTGCCAGCAGCCTCGGGTTAAGGGACCATGAGCAGTTCTTC.

CDR3 loop: CASSVDRDGSYEQYF. For the CDR3, the DNA is TGTGCCAGCAGTGTCGACCGGGACGGATCCTACGAGCAGTACTTC. The chain links TRBV12-3 or TRBV12-4 to TRBJ2-7; D is perhaps TRBD1 or TRBD2 (5 bases each). The V and J ends lost 5 bases and 1 base respectively, with 15 bases between them. The CDR3 has 15 amino acids.

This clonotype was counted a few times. The CDR3 loop reads CASSPGEGYEQYF. The CDR3 coding sequence is TGTGCCAGCTCACCAGGTGAGGGGTACGAGCAGTACTTC. The V and J genes are TRBV18 and TRBJ2-7; D is perhaps TRBD1 or TRBD2 (5 bases each). CDR1 is KGHSH and CDR2 is LQKENI in the germline V gene. The CDR3 contains 13 residues. V was clipped by 2 bases and J by 4 bases, with 9 bases between them. The entire variable domain, with the rest obtained from reference TRBV18 and TRBJ2-7, is as follows: NAGVMQNPRHLVRRRGQEARLRCSPMKGHSHVYWYRQLPEEGLKFMVYLQKENIIDESGMPKERFSAEFPKEGPSILRIQQVVRGDSAAYFCASSPGEGYEQYFGPGTRLTVT.

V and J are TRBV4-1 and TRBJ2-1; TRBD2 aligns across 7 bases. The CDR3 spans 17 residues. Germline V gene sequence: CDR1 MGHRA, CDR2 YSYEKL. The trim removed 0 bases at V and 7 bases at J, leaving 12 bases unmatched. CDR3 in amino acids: CASSQDPTRTRGNEQFF. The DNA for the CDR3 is TGCGCCAGCAGCCAAGACCCAACTCGGACTAGAGGTAATGAGCAGTTCTTC.

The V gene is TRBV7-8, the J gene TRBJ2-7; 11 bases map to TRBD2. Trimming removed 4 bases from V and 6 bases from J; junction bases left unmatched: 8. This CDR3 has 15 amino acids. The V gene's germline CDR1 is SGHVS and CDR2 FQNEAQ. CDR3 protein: CASSSGTSGKAEQYF. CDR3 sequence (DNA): TGTGCCAGCAGCTCAGGGACTAGCGGAAAAGCCGAGCAGTACTTC. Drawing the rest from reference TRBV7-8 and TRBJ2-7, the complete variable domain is GAGVSQSPRYKVAKRGQDVALRCDPISGHVSLFWYQQALGQGPEFLTYFQNEAQLDKSGLPSDRFFAERPEGSVSTLKIQRTQQEDSAVYLCASSSGTSGKAEQYFGPGTRLTVT.

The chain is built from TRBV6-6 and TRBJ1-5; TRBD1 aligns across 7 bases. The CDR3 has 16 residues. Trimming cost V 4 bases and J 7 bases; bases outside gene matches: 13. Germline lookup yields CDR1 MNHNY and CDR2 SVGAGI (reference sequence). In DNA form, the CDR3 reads TGTGCCAGCAGTTTTCGGGACAGTGGGGGTAGCCAGCCCCAGCATTTT. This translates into CASSFRDSGGSQPQHF.

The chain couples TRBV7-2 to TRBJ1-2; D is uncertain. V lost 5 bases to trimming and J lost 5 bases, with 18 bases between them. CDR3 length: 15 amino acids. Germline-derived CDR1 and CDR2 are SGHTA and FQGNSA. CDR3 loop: CASSTYQAQLYGYTF. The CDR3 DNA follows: TGTGCCAGCAGCACTTATCAGGCACAGCTTTATGGCTACACCTTC.